This TCR beta chain comes out of a study of blood T cell repertoires in COVID-19. About the research overall: Collection of acute and convalescent COVID-19 samples took place in the United States, Italy and Spain. PBMCs, B-cell-depleted T cells, or T cells were the source of the cDNA or gDNA that made up the material.

This CDR3 region has 13 residues. From germline, CDR1 is SGHRS and CDR2 YFSETQ. Trimming left V 4 bases short and J 1 base short, with 8 bases between. Authors' processing steps: Quantification of nucleated cells was approximated via reference gene primer amplification. This table comes from immunoSEQ multiplex PCR, and its TCRdb copy is limited to in-frame clones, with some not included. That table supplies the V and J calls and clone size; D and trimming were determined from the DNA. The table shows about 310,000 clones, with 87% occurring only once. Sequenced input: peripheral blood. This chain connects TRBV5-1 to TRBJ1-1; D unresolved. The clonotype was recovered from a man between 45 and 60 years old with active or convalescent COVID-19. The CDR3 sequence: CASSLNRNTEAFF. The DNA for the CDR3 is TGCGCCAGCAGCCTTAATAGGAACACTGAAGCTTTCTTT.